The rows below give T cell receptor beta chains drawn from one sample of a study of long-term antiretroviral therapy in people with HIV. Method: immunoSEQ multiplex PCR; TCRdb's copy keeps in-frame clones and lacks some. The table records under 50,000 clones, over 90% of them present only once. This sample comprised unsorted PBMCs, obtained roughly 9.4 years after starting antiretroviral therapy. The receptors originated from a man aged 25 to 40 with HIV. CDR3s include the opening cysteine and the closing phenylalanine or tryptophan. The D gene is left open where the match is weak. Clone size is given for some rows only: seen once, a few or many times, or a class if the clone is expanded.

.	TRBV7-9	TRBJ1-1	15	.	TGTGCCAGCAGCTTAGGGGCCCTCCGGAACACTGAAGCTTTCTTT	CASSLGALRNTEAFF
.	TRBV7-8	TRBJ2-1	17	.	TGTGCCAGCAGCTCGCGACTAGTATCTCTTGGGAGGAATGAGCAGTTCTTC	CASSSRLVSLGRNEQFF
TRBD1	TRBV7-8	TRBJ2-5	13	.	TGTGCCAGCAATAACAGGGGTCCGAACGCCCAGTACTTC	CASNNRGPNAQYF
TRBD1	TRBV7-9	TRBJ1-1	14	once	TGTGCCAGCAGCCTCAGACAGGGATCCACTGAAGCTTTCTTT	CASSLRQGSTEAFF
TRBD1	TRBV9	TRBJ1-3	15	.	TGTGCCAGCAGCGAGAGACAGGGCTCTGGAAACACCATATATTTT	CASSERQGSGNTIYF
.	TRBV30	TRBJ2-5	13	.	TGTGCCTGGAGAGGGGCAGGGCGGGAGACCCAGTACTTC	CAWRGAGRETQYF
TRBD1	TRBV5-6	TRBJ2-5	14	.	TGTGCCAGCAGCTGGACAGGGCTTAAGGAGACCCAGTACTTC	CASSWTGLKETQYF
.	TRBV5-1	TRBJ2-5	14	.	TGCGCCAGCAGCTTTGGCGGGGACCAAGAGACCCAGTACTTC	CASSFGGDQETQYF
.	TRBV5-4	TRBJ1-1	15	.	TGTGCCAGCACCCCGTACGGGGTCTTTTACACTGAAGCTTTCTTT	CASTPYGVFYTEAFF
.	TRBV28	TRBJ1-6	16	once	TGTGCCAGCAGTTCTCACACTTATGGGTTTGGCTCACCCCTCCACTTT	CASSSHTYGFGSPLHF
TRBD2	TRBV7-3	TRBJ2-6	15	.	TGTGCCAGCAGCGCCGGGGGGGCTGGGGCCAACGTCCTGACTTTC	CASSAGGAGANVLTF
.	TRBV5-1	TRBJ2-2	15	.	TGCGCCAGCAGCTTCAACGGGCCCCACACCGGGGAGCTGTTTTTT	CASSFNGPHTGELFF
.	TRBV6-5	TRBJ1-1	11	.	TGTGCCAGCTATGGGGGGACTGAAGCTTTCTTT	CASYGGTEAFF
.	TRBV28	TRBJ1-1	16	once	TGTGCCAGCAGCCTGAAATATTCAGCCATGAACACTGAAGCTTTCTTT	CASSLKYSAMNTEAFF
.	TRBV13	TRBJ1-3	14	.	TGTGCCAGCAGCCCGGAGAGCTCTGGAAACACCATATATTTT	CASSPESSGNTIYF
TRBD1	TRBV7-9	TRBJ1-2	18	.	TGTGCCAGCAGTAAACAGGGGCAGGGGCCATTTACTGGCTATGGCTACACCTTC	CASSKQGQGPFTGYGYTF
TRBD1	TRBV7-3	TRBJ2-1	17	.	TGTGCCAGCAGCCACCGGTCAGGGACAGGGTTTCACAATGAGCAGTTCTTC	CASSHRSGTGFHNEQFF
.	TRBV2	TRBJ2-2	15	.	TGTGCCAGCAGCTCCCTCCAAGGGGGCACCGGGGAGCTGTTTTTT	CASSSLQGGTGELFF
.	TRBV6-4	TRBJ2-2	15	few	TGTGCCAGCAGCCCCGGGGGGCCAGGAACCGGGGAGCTGTTTTTT	CASSPGGPGTGELFF
.	TRBV4-2	TRBJ2-5	15	.	TGTGCCAGCAGCCAAGATCATACTAGAGGCGGGACCCAGTACTTC	CASSQDHTRGGTQYF
TRBD1	TRBV5-4	TRBJ1-2	13	once	TGTGCCAGCAGGTCAGGGGGGTCGGGAGGCTACACCTTC	CASRSGGSGGYTF
.	TRBV28	TRBJ1-3	16	.	TGTGCCAGCAGTTTAGGAGTGACCAGCTCTGGAAACACCATATATTTT	CASSLGVTSSGNTIYF
.	TRBV10-1	TRBJ1-2	13	.	TGCGCCAGCAGTGCTACGATTAACTATGGCTACACCTTC	CASSATINYGYTF
TRBD1	TRBV18	TRBJ1-5	14	few	TGTGCCAGCTCACCCGGACAGGAGAAGGGGCCCCAGCATTTT	CASSPGQEKGPQHF
.	TRBV6-5	TRBJ1-4	13	once	TGTGCCAGCAGTTACCAGTTTAATGAAAAACTGTTTTTT	CASSYQFNEKLFF
TRBD1	TRBV15	TRBJ2-7	20	.	TGTGCCACCAGCAGAGGGGGGCAGGGGGCATCCTATTTATTTTCCTACGAGCAGTACTTC	CATSRGGQGASYLFSYEQYF
.	TRBV18	TRBJ1-6	13	.	TGTGCCAGCTCACCACGTACAGCTTCACCCCTCCACTTT	CASSPRTASPLHF
.	TRBV15	TRBJ1-4	14	once	TGTGCCACCAGCGTAACTCGGACGGATGAAAAACTGTTTTTT	CATSVTRTDEKLFF
.	TRBV10-1	TRBJ2-3	13	.	TGCGCCAGCAGTATTAGCAACACAGATACGCAGTATTTT	CASSISNTDTQYF
.	TRBV27	TRBJ2-2	14	.	TGTGCCAGCAGTCTTTATGGGGGGGCCGTGGAGCTGTTTTTT	CASSLYGGAVELFF
.	TRBV7-2	TRBJ1-5	13	.	TGTGCCAGCAGCTTTAAAGGGGATCAGCCCCAGCATTTT	CASSFKGDQPQHF
.	TRBV20-1	TRBJ2-4	11	once	TGCAGTGCTGAATTAAAAAACATTCAGTACTTC	CSAELKNIQYF
.	TRBV19	TRBJ2-7	13	.	TGTGCCAGTAGTATTCGGACATTCTACGAGCAGTACTTC	CASSIRTFYEQYF
.	TRBV28	TRBJ2-5	14	once	TGTGCCAGCAGTCCGATGACACCGCAAGAGACCCAGTACTTC	CASSPMTPQETQYF
TRBD1	TRBV10-2	TRBJ2-6	16	.	TGCGCCAGCAGGCCGGGACAGGGTACTGGGGCCAACGTCCTGACTTTC	CASRPGQGTGANVLTF
.	TRBV6-6	TRBJ1-1	11	.	TGTGCCAGCGGTGTCGGGGAGGAAGCTTTCTTT	CASGVGEEAFF
.	TRBV18	TRBJ1-4	14	.	TGTGCCAGCTCACCACCGGACCTCCCCGGAAAACTGTTTTTT	CASSPPDLPGKLFF
.	TRBV28	TRBJ2-5	13	.	TGTGCCAGCAGTTTAATGGGGGAAGAGACCCAGTACTTC	CASSLMGEETQYF